Below are 25 T cell receptor beta chains sequenced from a single sample in a study of control samples from healthy donors and cancer patients. Repertoires were generated with immunoSEQ multiplex PCR, while TCRdb's copy carries only in-frame clones and drops some. This sample has just over 80,000 clones; around 94% occur once, and the top ten carry 4.8%. Input material: blood. The source of these receptors is a woman aged 18-29 years in good health.

The genes are TRBV19 and TRBJ1-5; D is possibly TRBD1 (6 bases). The CDR3 has 15 amino acids. Germline-derived CDR1 and CDR2 are LNHDA and SQIVND (reference sequence). Trimming cost V 11 bases and J 7 bases, with 24 bases left between them. CDR3: CAGDKGAGQGQPQHF. CDR3 nucleotides: TGTGCCGGTGATAAGGGCGCAGGGCAGGGGCAGCCCCAGCATTTT.

This chain connects TRBV5-4 to TRBJ2-3, with 7 nucleotides matching TRBD1. The CDR3 sequence is 15 residues long. After removal of 1 base from V and 2 bases from J, the junction contained 4 bases not matched to a gene. Germline V gene lookup returns CDR1 SGHNT and CDR2 YYREEE (reference sequence). The DNA of the CDR3 is TGTGCCAGCAGCTTGAGACAGGGAAACACAGATACGCAGTATTTT. Translation gives CASSLRQGNTDTQYF.

This chain links TRBV5-1 with TRBJ2-2; 9 nucleotides match TRBD2. The CDR3 is made up of 13 amino acids. The V gene's germline CDR1 is SGHRS and CDR2 YFSETQ. J was trimmed by 6 bases and V by 4 bases; bases with no gene match: 1. CDR3 DNA: TGCGCCAGCAGCCTAGCGGGACCCGGGGAGCTGTTTTTT. Translated: CASSLAGPGELFF.

This chain uses TRBV28 with TRBJ2-5; D is undetermined. CDR1 is MDHEN, CDR2 SYDVKM, per germline. Trimming pared 3 bases from V and 7 bases from J, leaving 6 bases between. The CDR3 totals 11 residues. In DNA, the CDR3 is TGTGCCAGCAGTTTTTCGGGGACCCAGTACTTC. Residues: CASSFSGTQYF. Combining the CDR3 with reference TRBV28 and TRBJ2-5 gives the whole variable domain DVKVTQSSRYLVKRTGEKVFLECVQDMDHENMFWYRQDPGLGLRLIYFSYDVKMKEKGDIPEGYSVSREKKERFSLILESASTNQTSMYLCASSFSGTQYFGPGTRLLVL.

This clone was recorded only once. The chain employs TRBV29-1 and TRBJ1-3; D is ambiguous. CDR1 and CDR2 from the germline V gene are SQVTM and ANQGSEA. V dropped 5 bases and J dropped 0 bases, with 8 bases sitting between them. This CDR3 is built from 13 residues. CDR3 sequence: CSVRTNSGNTIYF. The CDR3 nucleotides read TGCAGCGTTAGGACTAACTCTGGAAACACCATATATTTT.

This rearrangement joins TRBV9 to TRBJ2-1; 7 bases are shared with TRBD2. There are 15 residues in the CDR3. CDR1 is SGDLS and CDR2 is YYNGEE in the germline V gene. V lost 2 bases and J lost 7; bases outside the gene matches: 9. CDR3 protein: CASSVTGGGVNEQFF. CDR3 sequence (DNA): TGTGCCAGCAGCGTTACGGGAGGAGGGGTGAATGAGCAGTTCTTC.

V gene TRBV5-1 combines with J gene TRBJ2-1; D gene unclear. This CDR3 comprises 16 residues. V lost 4 bases to trimming and J lost 0 bases, with 14 bases between them. Germline values: CDR1 SGHRS, CDR2 YFSETQ. CDR3 in amino acids: CASSPRYSLSYNEQFF. The CDR3 DNA is TGCGCCAGCAGCCCCCGATACTCCCTCTCCTACAATGAGCAGTTCTTC.

The V and J genes are TRBV29-1 and TRBJ1-1; 10 nucleotides match TRBD1. Germline CDR1 SQVTM, CDR2 ANQGSEA. J was trimmed by 3 bases and V by 7 bases; bases with no gene match: 5. The CDR3 is 13 amino acids. The DNA of the CDR3 is TGCAGCGCCAGACAGGGGGCGTACACTGAAGCTTTCTTT. It translates to CSARQGAYTEAFF. The entire variable domain, with the rest obtained from reference TRBV29-1 and TRBJ1-1, is as follows: SAVISQKPSRDICQRGTSLTIQCQVDSQVTMMFWYRQQPGQSLTLIATANQGSEATYESGFVIDKFPISRPNLTFSTLTVSNMSPEDSSIYLCSARQGAYTEAFFGQGTRLTVV.

This chain uses TRBV19 with TRBJ2-1; the match to TRBD2 covers 7 bases. From germline, CDR1 is LNHDA and CDR2 SQIVND (reference sequence). After removal of 3 bases from V and 6 bases from J, the junction contained 8 bases not matched to a gene. The CDR3 is 15 residues long. CDR3 in amino acids: CASSISGGSLNEQFF. As DNA, the CDR3 is TGTGCCAGTAGTATTAGCGGCGGGAGCCTCAATGAGCAGTTCTTC.

V and J are TRBV4-1 and TRBJ1-4; D call uncertain. CDR1 is MGHRA, CDR2 YSYEKL, per germline. The CDR3 extends over 17 amino acids. V dropped 0 bases and J dropped 0 bases, with 11 bases sitting between them. The CDR3 DNA is TGCGCCAGCAGCCAAGATGATTTCCCAGCAACTAATGAAAAACTGTTTTTT. This translates into CASSQDDFPATNEKLFF.

The V and J genes are TRBV11-3 and TRBJ2-1; tentatively, D is TRBD2 (5 bases). CDR3 length equals 13 residues. Germline V gene sequence: CDR1 SGHNT, CDR2 YENEEA. V gave up 0 bases and J gave up 5 bases, with 5 bases separating them. Here the CDR3 reads CASSLDGNNEQFF. CDR3 in DNA: TGTGCCAGCAGCTTAGACGGGAACAATGAGCAGTTCTTC.

J is TRBJ2-5 and V is TRBV4-2; TRBD2 agrees at 11 bases. The length of the CDR3 is 17 residues. From germline, CDR1 is LGHNA and CDR2 YNFKEQ. V lost 0 bases and J lost 3; bases outside the gene matches: 6. The DNA of the CDR3 is TGTGCCAGCAGCCAAGAAATAGCGGGGGGGCCGGAAGAGACCCAGTACTTC. This translates into CASSQEIAGGPEETQYF.

The genes are TRBV27 and TRBJ2-3, with 7 bases identical to TRBD2. Trimming at V came to 3 bases and at J to 4 bases, leaving 7 bases not matched to a gene. Germline V gene lookup returns CDR1 MNHEY and CDR2 SMNVEV (reference sequence). The CDR3 is 15 residues long. The CDR3 DNA reads as TGTGCCAGCAGTTTTGGTCGGGGGGTGGCAGATACGCAGTATTTT. The encoded protein is CASSFGRGVADTQYF.

V is TRBV28 and J is TRBJ2-1; TRBD2 matches at 11 bases. The CDR3 is 15 amino acids. CDR1 is MDHEN and CDR2 is SYDVKM in the germline V gene. The junction had 3 bases not matched to a gene; V was cut back by 5 bases and J by 3 bases. The DNA of the CDR3 is TGTGCCAGCAGTCGAGGACTAGCGGGCTACAATGAGCAGTTCTTC. It is translated as CASSRGLAGYNEQFF.

V gene TRBV10-3 combines with J gene TRBJ1-6; no clear D gene. Germline CDR1 ENHRY, CDR2 SYGVKD. The CDR3 has 17 residues. V gave up 3 bases and J gave up 0 bases, with 12 bases separating them. The CDR3 DNA sequence: TGTGCCATCAGTGACAACGGCGGGAGCTCCTATAATTCACCCCTCCACTTT. The encoded protein is CAISDNGGSSYNSPLHF.

The chain uses TRBV28 and TRBJ2-5, with 7 nucleotides matching TRBD1. The CDR3 length is 16 residues. Germline V CDR1 and CDR2: MDHEN, SYDVKM. V dropped 2 bases and J dropped 5; count of bases not matched to a gene: 11. The CDR3 DNA is TGTGCCAGCAGTTTAGCCGTGGAAGGGGGCAAGGAGACCCAGTACTTC. It specifies CASSLAVEGGKETQYF.

V and J are TRBV3-1 (or the pseudogene TRBV3-2) and TRBJ2-3; D gene uncertain. Germline V lookup: CDR1 LGHDT, CDR2 YNNKEL (reference sequence). The CDR3 consists of 15 residues. Trimming took 1 base from V and 1 from J, leaving 9 bases between them. The CDR3 reads CASSQGPDRTDTQYF. In nucleotides, the CDR3 is TGTGCCAGCAGCCAAGGCCCCGATCGCACAGATACGCAGTATTTT.

This clone is a singleton in its sample. This chain links TRBV10-3 with TRBJ2-5; D possibly uses TRBD1 or TRBD2 (5 bases each). This CDR3 spans 13 amino acids. Per germline, CDR1 ENHRY and CDR2 SYGVKD. Trimming took 6 bases from V and 3 from J, leaving 11 bases between them. CDR3 sequence reads: CAISGTEEETQYF. The CDR3 DNA is TGTGCCATCAGCGGGACGGAAGAAGAGACCCAGTACTTC.

This clone was recorded once. The V call is TRBV9, the J call TRBJ2-1; D unclear. CDR1 is SGDLS, CDR2 YYNGEE, per germline. V lost 5 bases and J lost 5, with 11 bases in between. CDR3 length: 13 residues. CDR3 amino acids: CASRGLSNNEQFF. The CDR3 DNA sequence: TGTGCCAGCAGGGGTCTATCAAACAATGAGCAGTTCTTC.

This chain links TRBV6-5 with TRBJ1-2; maybe TRBD1 (6 bases). Germline assignment: CDR1 MNHEY and CDR2 SVGAGI. The V gene lost 7 bases and the J gene lost 8 bases, with 23 bases spanning the gap. The CDR3 is 15 residues long. This CDR3 is CASMLRLGAPIGYTF. CDR3 nucleotides: TGTGCCAGCATGTTGAGGTTGGGGGCGCCCATCGGCTACACCTTC.

This clone was seen a few times. The chain links TRBV9 to TRBJ2-7; TRBD1 matches at 7 bases. Losses at the gene ends were 0 bases for V and 7 bases for J; bases not matched to a gene: 7. The CDR3 length is 14 residues. CDR1 is SGDLS, CDR2 YYNGEE, per germline. CDR3 region: CASSVGQGVREQYF. CDR3 bases: TGTGCCAGCAGCGTAGGACAGGGAGTCCGGGAGCAGTACTTC.

This clone has more than one count but fewer than ten. The V gene is TRBV9, the J gene TRBJ2-2, with D tentatively TRBD2 (6 bases). The CDR3 length is 17 residues. V was cut by 4 bases and J by 3 bases, with 19 bases left in between. Germline V gives CDR1 SGDLS, CDR2 YYNGEE. The CDR3 reads CASSPHWRGRDTGELFF. The CDR3 DNA reads as TGTGCCAGCAGCCCACACTGGCGGGGACGGGACACCGGGGAGCTGTTTTTT. The whole variable domain, filled in from reference TRBV9 and TRBJ2-2, reads DSGVTQTPKHLITATGQRVTLRCSPRSGDLSVYWYQQSLDQGLQFLIQYYNGEERAKGNILERFSAQQFPDLHSELNLSSLELGDSALYFCASSPHWRGRDTGELFFGEGSRLTVL.

V gene TRBV6-6 combines with J gene TRBJ1-2; the match to TRBD1 covers 9 bases. CDR1 MNHNY and CDR2 SVGAGI come from the germline V gene (reference sequence). The CDR3 is made up of 16 amino acids. The V and J ends lost 6 bases and 5 bases, in that order; junction bases with no gene match: 13. Here the CDR3 reads CASSPEQGALGYGYTF. CDR3 sequence (DNA): TGTGCCAGCAGCCCCGAACAGGGGGCGCTGGGGTATGGCTACACCTTC.

The chain recombines TRBV5-1 with TRBJ2-2, with D hard to call. V lost 2 bases to trimming and J lost 13 bases, with 18 bases between them. Germline lookup yields CDR1 SGHRS and CDR2 YFSETQ. There are 14 residues in the CDR3. The CDR3 here is CASSFDGPRRGLFF. The CDR3 DNA is TGCGCCAGCAGCTTTGACGGGCCGAGGCGTGGGCTGTTTTTT.

V and J are TRBV5-1 and TRBJ2-7, with D maybe TRBD1 (5 bases). The germline V gene encodes CDR1 SGHRS and CDR2 YFSETQ. This CDR3 has 15 amino acids. V was shortened by 0 bases and J by 4 bases, with 14 bases between the two germline ends. The CDR3: CASSLDGRVRYEQYF. The CDR3, as DNA: TGCGCCAGCAGCTTGGATGGCAGGGTTAGATACGAGCAGTACTTC. Full variable domain (rest looked up from reference TRBV5-1 and TRBJ2-7): KAGVTQTPRYLIKTRGQQVTLSCSPISGHRSVSWYQQTPGQGLQFLFEYFSETQRNKGNFPGRFSGRQFSNSRSEMNVSTLELGDSALYLCASSLDGRVRYEQYFGPGTRLTVT.